The 14 T cell receptor beta chains below come from one sample, sequenced in a study of OX40 agonist ivuxolimab in advanced cancers. Profiled with immunoSEQ multiplex PCR; TCRdb holds only in-frame clones, not every one. Of around 100,000 clones listed, almost 90% are singletons. The sequences come from CD4+ or CD8+ T cells sorted from blood, collected in a trial of the OX40 agonist ivuxolimab. The receptors derive from an adult with an advanced solid tumor such as melanoma, head and neck, liver or kidney cancer.

CDR3: CASSLSPVQETQYF. Here the CDR3 DNA reads TGTGCCAGCAGTTTATCGCCCGTCCAAGAGACCCAGTACTTC. The gene calls are TRBV28 and TRBJ2-5; D gene unclear. The V end lost 1 base, the J end lost 1 base, and 7 bases lay between the germline ends. This CDR3 is built from 14 residues. The germline V gene has CDR1 MDHEN and CDR2 SYDVKM.

This clone has only one observation. V gene TRBV29-1 combines with J gene TRBJ1-6; 7 bases line up with TRBD1. Germline values: CDR1 SQVTM, CDR2 ANQGSEA. J lost 8 bases, V lost 4 bases, and 5 bases had no gene match. CDR3 length: 13 amino acids. This CDR3 reads CSVAGTADSPLHF. For the CDR3, the DNA is TGCAGCGTTGCCGGGACAGCGGATTCACCCCTCCACTTT.

The chain couples TRBV27 to TRBJ1-2, with TRBD1 identical over 9 bases. The CDR3 contains 15 residues. Germline V gene sequence: CDR1 MNHEY, CDR2 SMNVEV (reference sequence). V shed 5 bases and J 5 bases; nucleotides not matched to a gene: 9. This CDR3 is CASSKLQGARYGYTF. For the CDR3, the DNA is TGTGCCAGCAGTAAACTACAGGGGGCGAGGTATGGCTACACCTTC.

The J gene is TRBJ2-2, the V gene TRBV11-3; no firm D call. V was clipped by 7 bases and J by 0 bases, with 9 bases between them. Germline V gene lookup returns CDR1 SGHNT and CDR2 YENEEA. The CDR3 runs 14 residues. Here the CDR3 reads CASKDGANTGELFF. CDR3 sequence (DNA): TGTGCCAGCAAGGACGGCGCGAACACCGGGGAGCTGTTTTTT.

This clone was observed a handful of times. The V and J genes are TRBV30 and TRBJ1-6, with D possibly matching TRBD1 (6 bases). The CDR3 spans 18 residues. Per germline, CDR1 GTSNPN and CDR2 SVGIG (reference sequence). The ends were cut back, 5 bases at V and 0 bases at J, with 20 bases in the middle. CDR3 residues: CAWRLQRGESSYNSPLHF. The CDR3, as DNA: TGTGCCTGGCGCCTCCAGAGGGGGGAGAGCTCCTATAATTCACCCCTCCACTTT.

This clone was recorded a few times. This chain connects TRBV28 to TRBJ2-7; 9 bases align to TRBD1. Germline values: CDR1 MDHEN, CDR2 SYDVKM. The CDR3 length is 15 residues. The V gene end was trimmed by 2 bases and the J gene end by 6 bases; junction bases not matched to a gene: 8. The CDR3 loop reads CASSLLGTGHGEQYF. In DNA form, the CDR3 reads TGTGCCAGCAGTTTACTTGGGACAGGGCATGGCGAGCAGTACTTC.

The chain links TRBV15 to TRBJ2-1; perhaps TRBD1 as D (7 bases). Germline V gene lookup returns CDR1 LNHNV and CDR2 YYDKDF (reference sequence). The CDR3 has 18 residues. The V end lost 1 base, the J end lost 0 bases, and 16 bases lay between the germline ends. The CDR3 DNA follows: TGTGCCACCAGCAGAGGAGGGGGCGGGAAAAGCTCCTACAATGAGCAGTTCTTC. Its protein product is CATSRGGGGKSSYNEQFF. Together with reference TRBV15 and TRBJ2-1, the CDR3 gives the full variable domain: DAMVIQNPRYQVTQFGKPVTLSCSQTLNHNVMYWYQQKSSQAPKLLFHYYDKDFNNEADTPDNFQSRRPNTSFCFLDIRSPGLGDTAMYLCATSRGGGGKSSYNEQFFGPGTRLTVL.

This clone came up a few times. The chain employs TRBV28 and TRBJ1-5, with TRBD1 identical over 7 bases. The junction had 4 bases not matched to a gene; V was cut back by 5 bases and J by 0 bases. Germline V CDR1 and CDR2: MDHEN, SYDVKM. CDR3 length: 15 residues. The CDR3 nucleotides read TGTGCCAGCAGTCCGACAGGGTTTAGCAATCAGCCCCAGCATTTT. Translating it yields CASSPTGFSNQPQHF.

The gene calls are TRBV25-1 and TRBJ1-6; TRBD1 matches at 7 bases. V was pared by 2 bases and J by 7 bases, with 2 bases of the junction left unmatched. The germline gives CDR1 MGHDK, CDR2 SYGVNS. The CDR3 totals 14 residues. CDR3 nucleotides: TGTGCCAGCAGTGAAGCGGGACAGAATTCACCCCTCCACTTT. Translating gives CASSEAGQNSPLHF.

The chain employs TRBV5-1 and TRBJ2-1; 10 nucleotides match TRBD2. Germline assignment: CDR1 SGHRS and CDR2 YFSETQ. With 3 bases clipped from V and 5 bases from J, the junction kept 14 bases outside the gene matches. This CDR3 region has 18 residues. The CDR3 region is CASSSRRIIAGGNNEQFF. In DNA, the CDR3 is TGCGCCAGCAGCTCCCGGAGGATAATAGCGGGGGGTAACAATGAGCAGTTCTTC.

The chain is built from TRBV11-3 and TRBJ2-1, with TRBD1 matching 9 bases. Per the germline V gene, CDR1 is SGHNT and CDR2 is YENEEA. V shed 5 bases, J shed 4 bases, and the junction held 6 bases outside the gene matches. The CDR3 is made up of 15 amino acids. The CDR3 DNA reads as TGTGCCAGCAGCCCAGACAGGGGGAGTTACAATGAGCAGTTCTTC. It is translated as CASSPDRGSYNEQFF.

This chain uses TRBV6-1 with TRBJ2-3; the D gene is possibly TRBD2 (6 bases). Germline V CDR1 and CDR2: MNHNS, SASEGT. The CDR3 spans 14 residues. V lost 3 bases, J lost 2 bases, and 9 bases lay in between. The CDR3 protein is CASSDGTFTDTQYF. DNA for the CDR3: TGTGCCAGCAGTGACGGGACTTTCACAGATACGCAGTATTTT.

This sequence joins TRBV29-1 and TRBJ2-1; 9 nucleotides line up with TRBD2. The CDR3 consists of 15 residues. Germline CDR1 and CDR2: SQVTM and ANQGSEA. After removal of 6 bases from V and 7 bases from J, the junction contained 13 bases not matched to a gene. Here the CDR3 reads CSVERMAGGRNEQFF. In DNA form, the CDR3 reads TGCAGCGTCGAGCGAATGGCGGGAGGGAGGAATGAGCAGTTCTTC.

V gene TRBV6-4 combines with J gene TRBJ1-1, with D unresolved. This CDR3 has 12 residues. The germline V gene encodes CDR1 MRHNA and CDR2 SNTAGT. The V gene lost 5 bases and the J gene lost 5 bases, with 9 bases spanning the gap. DNA for the CDR3: TGTGCCAGCAGTTACCAGTCGACTGAAGCTTTCTTT. This translates into CASSYQSTEAFF.